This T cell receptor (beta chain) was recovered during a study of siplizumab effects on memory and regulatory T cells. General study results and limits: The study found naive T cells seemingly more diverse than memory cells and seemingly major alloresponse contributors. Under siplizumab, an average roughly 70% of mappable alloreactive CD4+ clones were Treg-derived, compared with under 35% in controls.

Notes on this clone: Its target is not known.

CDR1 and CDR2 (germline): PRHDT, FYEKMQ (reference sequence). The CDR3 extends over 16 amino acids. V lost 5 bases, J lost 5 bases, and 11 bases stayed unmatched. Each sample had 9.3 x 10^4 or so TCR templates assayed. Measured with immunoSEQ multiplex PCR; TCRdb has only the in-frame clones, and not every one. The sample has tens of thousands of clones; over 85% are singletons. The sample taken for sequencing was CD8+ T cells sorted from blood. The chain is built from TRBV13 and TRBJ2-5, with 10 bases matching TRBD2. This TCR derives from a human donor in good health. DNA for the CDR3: TGTGCCAGCAGCCCCAAAAGCGGGGGGGAATTGGAGACCCAGTACTTC. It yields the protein CASSPKSGGELETQYF.